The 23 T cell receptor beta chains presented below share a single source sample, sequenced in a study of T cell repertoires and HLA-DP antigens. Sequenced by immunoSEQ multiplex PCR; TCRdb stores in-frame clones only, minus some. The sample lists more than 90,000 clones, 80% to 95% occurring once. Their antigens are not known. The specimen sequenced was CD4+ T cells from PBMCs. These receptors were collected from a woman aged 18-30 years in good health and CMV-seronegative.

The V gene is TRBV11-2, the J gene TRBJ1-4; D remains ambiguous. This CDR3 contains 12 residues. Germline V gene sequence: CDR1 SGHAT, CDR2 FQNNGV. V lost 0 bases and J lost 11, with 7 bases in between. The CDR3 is CASSLDGIKLFF. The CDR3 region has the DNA TGTGCCAGCAGCTTAGATGGGATTAAACTGTTTTTT.

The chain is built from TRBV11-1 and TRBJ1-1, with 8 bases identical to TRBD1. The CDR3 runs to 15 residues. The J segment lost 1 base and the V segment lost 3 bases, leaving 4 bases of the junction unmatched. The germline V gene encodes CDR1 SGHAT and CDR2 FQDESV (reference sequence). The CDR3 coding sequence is TGTGCCAGCAGCTTGATGGGACAGGCGAACACTGAAGCTTTCTTT. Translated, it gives CASSLMGQANTEAFF.

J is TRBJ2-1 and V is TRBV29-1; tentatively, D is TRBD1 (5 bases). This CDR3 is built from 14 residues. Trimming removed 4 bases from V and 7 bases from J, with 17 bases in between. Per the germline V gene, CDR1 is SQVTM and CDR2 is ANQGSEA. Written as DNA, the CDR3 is TGCAGCGTTGGGGGCCAACTCTCTAGGAATGAGCAGTTCTTC. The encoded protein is CSVGGQLSRNEQFF.

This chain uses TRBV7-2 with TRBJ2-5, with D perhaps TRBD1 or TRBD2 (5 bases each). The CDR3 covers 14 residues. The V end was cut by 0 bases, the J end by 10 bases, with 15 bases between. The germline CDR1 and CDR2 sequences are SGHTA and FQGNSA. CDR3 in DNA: TGTGCCAGCAGCTTAGCCCGGACGGGACGGGTCCAGTACTTC. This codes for CASSLARTGRVQYF.

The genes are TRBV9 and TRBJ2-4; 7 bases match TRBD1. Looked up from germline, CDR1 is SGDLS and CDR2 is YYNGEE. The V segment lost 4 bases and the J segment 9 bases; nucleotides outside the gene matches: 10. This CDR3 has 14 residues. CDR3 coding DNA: TGTGCCAGCAGCCCCCGAGACAGGGCCGTCATTCAGTACTTC. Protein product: CASSPRDRAVIQYF.

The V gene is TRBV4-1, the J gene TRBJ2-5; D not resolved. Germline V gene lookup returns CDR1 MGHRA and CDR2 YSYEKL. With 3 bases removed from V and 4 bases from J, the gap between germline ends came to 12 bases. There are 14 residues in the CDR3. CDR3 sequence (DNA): TGCGCCAGCAGCCATGGTTCCCTGGGAGAGACCCAGTACTTC. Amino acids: CASSHGSLGETQYF.

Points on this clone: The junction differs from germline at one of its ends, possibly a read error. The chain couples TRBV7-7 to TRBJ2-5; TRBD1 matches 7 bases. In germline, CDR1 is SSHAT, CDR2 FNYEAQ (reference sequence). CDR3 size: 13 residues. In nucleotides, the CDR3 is TGTGCTAGCAGGCGTTACAGGGGAGAGACCCAGTACTTC. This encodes CASRRYRGETQYF.

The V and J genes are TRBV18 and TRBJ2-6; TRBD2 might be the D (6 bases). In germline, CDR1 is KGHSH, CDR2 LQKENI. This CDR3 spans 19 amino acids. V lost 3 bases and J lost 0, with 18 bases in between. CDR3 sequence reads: CASSPPAREAHSGANVLTF. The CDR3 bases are TGTGCCAGCTCACCCCCGGCCAGGGAGGCCCACTCTGGGGCCAACGTCCTGACTTTC.

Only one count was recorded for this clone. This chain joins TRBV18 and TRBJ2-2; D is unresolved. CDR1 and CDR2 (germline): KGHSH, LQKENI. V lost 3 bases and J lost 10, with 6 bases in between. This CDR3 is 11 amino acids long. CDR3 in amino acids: CASSPAAELFF. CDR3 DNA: TGTGCCAGCTCACCGGCAGCGGAGCTGTTTTTT.

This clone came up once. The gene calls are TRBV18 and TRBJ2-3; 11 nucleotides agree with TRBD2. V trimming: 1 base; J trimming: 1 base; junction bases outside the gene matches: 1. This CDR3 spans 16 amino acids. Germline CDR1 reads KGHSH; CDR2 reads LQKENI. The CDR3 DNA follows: TGTGCCAGCTCACCACTAGCGGGGGGGCGCACAGATACGCAGTATTTT. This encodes CASSPLAGGRTDTQYF.

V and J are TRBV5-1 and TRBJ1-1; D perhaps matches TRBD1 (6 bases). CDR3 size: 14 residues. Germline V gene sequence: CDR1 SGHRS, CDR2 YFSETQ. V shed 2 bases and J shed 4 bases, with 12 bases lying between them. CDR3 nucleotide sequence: TGCGCCAGCAGCTTTACAGGGCTGAGCACTGAAGCTTTCTTT. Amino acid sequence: CASSFTGLSTEAFF.

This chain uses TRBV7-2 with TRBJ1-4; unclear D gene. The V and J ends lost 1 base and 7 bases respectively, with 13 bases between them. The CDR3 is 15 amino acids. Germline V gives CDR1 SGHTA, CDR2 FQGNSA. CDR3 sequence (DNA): TGTGCCAGCAGCTTAGAAGGAGCCCGGGGTGAAAAACTGTTTTTT. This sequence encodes CASSLEGARGEKLFF. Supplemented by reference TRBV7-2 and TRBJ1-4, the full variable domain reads GAGVSQSPSNKVTEKGKDVELRCDPISGHTALYWYRQSLGQGLEFLIYFQGNSAPDKSGLPSDRFSAERTGGSVSTLTIQRTQQEDSAVYLCASSLEGARGEKLFFGSGTQLSVL.

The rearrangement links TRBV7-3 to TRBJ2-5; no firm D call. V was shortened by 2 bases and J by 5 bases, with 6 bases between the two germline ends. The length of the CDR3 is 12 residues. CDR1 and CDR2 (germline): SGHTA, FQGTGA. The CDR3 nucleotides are TGTGCCAGCAGCTTATATACGGAGACCCAGTACTTC. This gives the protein CASSLYTETQYF.

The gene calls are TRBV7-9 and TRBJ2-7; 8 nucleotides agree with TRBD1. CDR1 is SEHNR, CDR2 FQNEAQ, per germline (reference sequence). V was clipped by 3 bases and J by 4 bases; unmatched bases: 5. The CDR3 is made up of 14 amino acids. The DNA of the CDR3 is TGTGCCAGCAGCTTTAGAGACAGGGGTTACGAGCAGTACTTC. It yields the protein CASSFRDRGYEQYF. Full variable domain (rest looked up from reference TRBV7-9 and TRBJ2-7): DTGVSQNPRHKITKRGQNVTFRCDPISEHNRLYWYRQTLGQGPEFLTYFQNEAQLEKSRLLSDRFSAERPKGSFSTLEIQRTEQGDSAMYLCASSFRDRGYEQYFGPGTRLTVT.

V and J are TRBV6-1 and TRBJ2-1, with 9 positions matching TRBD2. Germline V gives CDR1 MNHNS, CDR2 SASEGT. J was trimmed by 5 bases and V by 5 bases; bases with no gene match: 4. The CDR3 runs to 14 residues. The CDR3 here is CASSSSGTNNEQFF. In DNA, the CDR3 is TGTGCCAGCAGTTCTAGCGGGACGAACAATGAGCAGTTCTTC.

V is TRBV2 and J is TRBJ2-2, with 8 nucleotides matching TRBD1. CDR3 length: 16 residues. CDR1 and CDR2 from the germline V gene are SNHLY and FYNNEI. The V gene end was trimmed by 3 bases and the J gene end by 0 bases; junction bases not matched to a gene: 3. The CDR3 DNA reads TGTGCCAGCAGTGAGCCAGGGGGCGCGAACACCGGGGAGCTGTTTTTT. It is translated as CASSEPGGANTGELFF.

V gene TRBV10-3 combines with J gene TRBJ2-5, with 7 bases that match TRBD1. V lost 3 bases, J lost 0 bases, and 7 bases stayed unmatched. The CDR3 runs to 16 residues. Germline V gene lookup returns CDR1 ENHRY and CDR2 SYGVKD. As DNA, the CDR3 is TGTGCCATCAGTGAAAAGGACAGGTCGTACCAAGAGACCCAGTACTTC. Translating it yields CAISEKDRSYQETQYF.

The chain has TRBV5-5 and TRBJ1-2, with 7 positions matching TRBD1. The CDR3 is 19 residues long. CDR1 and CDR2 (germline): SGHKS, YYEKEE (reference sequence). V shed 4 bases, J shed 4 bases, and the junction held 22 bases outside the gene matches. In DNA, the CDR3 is TGTGCCAGCAGCCCTTCAGGGACAAGGGGGCTTTCAGTCGCCTATGGCTACACCTTC. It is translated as CASSPSGTRGLSVAYGYTF.

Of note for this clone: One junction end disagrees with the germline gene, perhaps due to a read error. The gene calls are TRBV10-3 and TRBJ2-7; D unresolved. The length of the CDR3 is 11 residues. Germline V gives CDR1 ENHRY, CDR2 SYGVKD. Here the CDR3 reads CAIGELSEQYF. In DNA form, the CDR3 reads TGTGCCATCGGTGAACTTTCCGAGCAGTACTTC.

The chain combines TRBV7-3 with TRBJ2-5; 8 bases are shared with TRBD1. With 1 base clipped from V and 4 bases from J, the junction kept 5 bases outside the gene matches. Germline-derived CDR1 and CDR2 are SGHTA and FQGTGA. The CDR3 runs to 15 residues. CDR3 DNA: TGTGCCAGCAGCTTAAGCAGGGGGCCAGCAGAGACCCAGTACTTC. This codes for CASSLSRGPAETQYF.

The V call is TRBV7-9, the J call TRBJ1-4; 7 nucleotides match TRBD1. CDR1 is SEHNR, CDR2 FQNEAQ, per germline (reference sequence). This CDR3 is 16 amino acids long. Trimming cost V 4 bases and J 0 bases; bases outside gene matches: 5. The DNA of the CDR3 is TGTGCCAGCAGCTCCAGGGACAGCTCAACTAATGAAAAACTGTTTTTT. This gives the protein CASSSRDSSTNEKLFF.

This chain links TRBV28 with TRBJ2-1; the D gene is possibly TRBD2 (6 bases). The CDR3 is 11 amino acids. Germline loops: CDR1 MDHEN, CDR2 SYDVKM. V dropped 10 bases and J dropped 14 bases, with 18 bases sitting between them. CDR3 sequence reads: CAIKKTGLEFF. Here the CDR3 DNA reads TGTGCCATAAAAAAGACGGGACTGGAGTTCTTC.

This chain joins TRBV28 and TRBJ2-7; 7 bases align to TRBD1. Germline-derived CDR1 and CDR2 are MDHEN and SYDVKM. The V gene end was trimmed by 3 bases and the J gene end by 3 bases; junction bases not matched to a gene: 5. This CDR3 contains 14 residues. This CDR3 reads CASSLQGQFYEQYF. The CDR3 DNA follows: TGTGCCAGCAGTTTGCAGGGACAGTTCTACGAGCAGTACTTC.